The next 29 T cell receptor beta chains were all read from a single sample in a study of beta chain features in type 1 diabetes. Reverse transcribing all isolated RNA meant expressed TCRB transcripts were sequenced. Measured with immunoSEQ multiplex PCR; TCRdb has only the in-frame clones, and not every one. The sample yields more than 110,000 clones, less than 9% seen once. Sample: central memory CD4+ T cells from blood. The receptors stem from a young woman in good health.

This clone was counted only a few times. The V gene is TRBV28, the J gene TRBJ2-3, with a possible D match to TRBD1 (6 bases). The CDR3 consists of 14 residues. The germline V gene encodes CDR1 MDHEN and CDR2 SYDVKM. Trimming removed 3 bases at V and 8 bases at J, with 15 bases between. Here the CDR3 reads CASSFGQPQGTQYF. CDR3 in DNA: TGTGCCAGCAGTTTCGGACAGCCTCAGGGTACGCAGTATTTT.

There are many counts of this clone. The chain carries TRBV19 and TRBJ2-1; 7 positions match TRBD2. Germline V gene sequence: CDR1 LNHDA, CDR2 SQIVND (reference sequence). The CDR3 length is 15 residues. Trimming at V came to 7 bases and at J to 8 bases, leaving 14 bases not matched to a gene. The CDR3 spells CASTILAEGSHEQFF. The CDR3 nucleotides are TGTGCCAGTACCATCCTAGCGGAGGGATCGCATGAGCAGTTCTTC.

The V gene is TRBV19, the J gene TRBJ2-3; D gene ambiguous. Germline loops: CDR1 LNHDA, CDR2 SQIVND (reference sequence). The V end lost 3 bases, the J end lost 7 bases, and 5 bases lay between the germline ends. The length of the CDR3 is 11 residues. The CDR3 protein is CASSIEYTQYF. The CDR3 DNA is TGTGCCAGTAGTATCGAGTATACGCAGTATTTT.

This clone was counted only a few times. V and J are TRBV9 and TRBJ1-4, with D possibly matching TRBD1 (5 bases). The V gene lost 3 bases and the J gene lost 8 bases, with 17 bases spanning the gap. Germline-derived CDR1 and CDR2 are SGDLS and YYNGEE. The CDR3 sequence is 15 residues long. For the CDR3, the DNA is TGTGCCAGCAGCGAAGGGGCAGGTCACGAGGAAAAACTGTTTTTT. Translation: CASSEGAGHEEKLFF.

This clone has at least ten counts. The rearrangement uses TRBV19 and TRBJ1-2; unclear D gene. The V gene lost 5 bases and the J gene lost 8 bases, with 6 bases spanning the gap. The CDR3 consists of 10 residues. CDR1 is LNHDA and CDR2 is SQIVND in the germline V gene (reference sequence). CDR3 residues: CASSAIGYTF. Written as DNA, the CDR3 is TGTGCCAGTAGTGCGATCGGCTACACCTTC.

This clone was detected a few times. The chain carries TRBV6-5 and TRBJ2-1; 12 bases match TRBD2. The CDR3 loop spans 15 amino acids. Germline-derived CDR1 and CDR2 are MNHEY and SVGAGI. V lost 10 bases and J lost 4; bases outside the gene matches: 8. CDR3 in DNA: TGTGCCATCAAGACTAGCGGGAGCGATTACAATGAGCAGTTCTTC. Its protein product is CAIKTSGSDYNEQFF.

Regarding this clone: The identical CDR3 is also encoded by other nucleotide sequences in the sample. The chain recombines TRBV7-9 with TRBJ2-5, with D unresolved. CDR1 is SEHNR and CDR2 is FQNEAQ in the germline V gene (reference sequence). The CDR3 sequence is 11 residues long. V was cut by 6 bases and J by 5 bases, with 7 bases left in between. For the CDR3, the DNA is TGTGCCAGCAGAAGAGAGGAGACCCAGTACTTC. Residues: CASRREETQYF.

This chain uses TRBV6-5 with TRBJ1-2; 9 bases are a match to TRBD1. This CDR3 spans 11 amino acids. Germline V gene data show CDR1 as MNHEY and CDR2 as SVGAGI. The V segment lost 4 bases and the J segment 13 bases; nucleotides outside the gene matches: 4. CDR3 protein: CASSSGQGFTF. In DNA, the CDR3 is TGTGCCAGCAGTTCTGGACAGGGGTTCACCTTC.

This clone was seen only a few times. This rearrangement joins TRBV7-7 to TRBJ2-5; D is perhaps TRBD2 (6 bases). This CDR3 contains 13 residues. The germline V gene encodes CDR1 SSHAT and CDR2 FNYEAQ (reference sequence). The CDR3 region has the DNA TGTGCTAGCGGCCGTAGCGGTGGGGAGACCCAGTACTTC. Protein sequence: CASGRSGGETQYF.

The J gene is TRBJ1-5, the V gene TRBV4-1; D is undetermined. Germline V gene lookup returns CDR1 MGHRA and CDR2 YSYEKL. The CDR3 totals 15 residues. Between the trimmed V and J ends, which lost 0 bases and 9 bases, there was a span of 15 bases. Here the CDR3 reads CASSQEGGPEMPQHF. The CDR3 nucleotides read TGCGCCAGCAGCCAAGAAGGTGGGCCCGAAATGCCCCAGCATTTT.

The CDR3 DNA is TGTGCCAGCACCCCCGGGACTAGCGGAAACATTCAGTACTTC. This sequence encodes CASTPGTSGNIQYF. V usage is TRBV6-5 and J usage is TRBJ2-4, with 11 bases matching TRBD2. V shed 7 bases and J 6 bases; nucleotides not matched to a gene: 5. This CDR3 has 14 amino acids. Per the germline V gene, CDR1 is MNHEY and CDR2 is SVGAGI.

Only a few counts were recorded for this clone. The J gene is TRBJ2-5, the V gene TRBV6-1; 13 nucleotides line up with TRBD2. The CDR3 is 15 amino acids. The V segment lost 5 bases and the J segment 5 bases; nucleotides outside the gene matches: 5. The germline gives CDR1 MNHNS, CDR2 SASEGT. The chain's CDR3 is CASSWGLAGSETQYF. The CDR3 coding sequence is TGTGCCAGCAGTTGGGGACTAGCGGGATCTGAGACCCAGTACTTC.

This rearrangement joins TRBV5-1 to TRBJ1-1, with TRBD1 as a possible D gene (6 bases). The germline V gene encodes CDR1 SGHRS and CDR2 YFSETQ. Trimming left V 1 base short and J 4 bases short, with 11 bases between. The CDR3 is made up of 14 amino acids. The CDR3 loop is CASSLRGGGTEAFF. The DNA for the CDR3 is TGCGCCAGCAGCTTGAGGGGGGGCGGCACTGAAGCTTTCTTT. The full variable domain, its missing parts supplied by reference TRBV5-1 and TRBJ1-1, is KAGVTQTPRYLIKTRGQQVTLSCSPISGHRSVSWYQQTPGQGLQFLFEYFSETQRNKGNFPGRFSGRQFSNSRSEMNVSTLELGDSALYLCASSLRGGGTEAFFGQGTRLTVV.

This clone was recorded at least ten times. V is TRBV28 and J is TRBJ2-7; TRBD1 aligns across 7 bases. V shed 6 bases and J 7 bases; nucleotides not matched to a gene: 9. In germline, CDR1 is MDHEN, CDR2 SYDVKM. The CDR3 has 13 residues. CDR3 residues: CASSQPRQGEQYF. For the CDR3, the DNA is TGTGCCAGCAGCCAGCCGCGACAGGGTGAGCAGTACTTC.

This clone was observed a few times. The chain couples TRBV28 to TRBJ2-7, with D hard to call. This CDR3 comprises 11 residues. Germline V gives CDR1 MDHEN, CDR2 SYDVKM. V was cut by 2 bases and J by 6 bases, with 5 bases left in between. The DNA for the CDR3 is TGTGCCAGCAGTTTACTAGTCGAGCAGTACTTC. Its protein product is CASSLLVEQYF.

This clone has just a few counts. The chain has TRBV19 and TRBJ1-5; TRBD1 agrees at 7 bases. This CDR3 spans 15 amino acids. V shed 5 bases and J 3 bases; nucleotides not matched to a gene: 7. Germline CDR1 and CDR2: LNHDA and SQIVND (reference sequence). CDR3 amino acids: CASSDGTVINQPQHF. The CDR3 DNA follows: TGTGCCAGTAGTGACGGGACAGTTATCAATCAGCCCCAGCATTTT.

The rearrangement uses TRBV4-1 and TRBJ1-5; D perhaps matches TRBD1 (6 bases). Between the trimmed V and J ends, which lost 1 base and 2 bases, there was a span of 15 bases. The CDR3 length is 17 residues. Germline-derived CDR1 and CDR2 are MGHRA and YSYEKL. CDR3 nucleotide sequence: TGCGCCAGCAGCCAAGTGCAACAGGGAAGCGGCAATCAGCCCCAGCATTTT. This codes for CASSQVQQGSGNQPQHF.

This clone showed up just a few times. The V and J genes are TRBV4-3 and TRBJ2-1; 7 bases are a match to TRBD2. The germline V gene has CDR1 LGHNA and CDR2 YSLEER. This CDR3 spans 16 amino acids. The V segment lost 3 bases and the J segment 3 bases; nucleotides outside the gene matches: 8. CDR3 in amino acids: CASSQGSGRNYNEQFF. The CDR3 DNA reads as TGCGCCAGCAGCCAGGGTAGCGGGCGAAACTACAATGAGCAGTTCTTC.

This clone was counted between two and nine times. CDR3: CASSQDRGRGIDEQFF. CDR3 DNA sequence: TGCGCCAGCAGCCAAGATCGGGGGAGAGGTATCGATGAGCAGTTCTTC. The chain uses TRBV4-3 and TRBJ2-1, with a tentative D call TRBD2 (6 bases). The CDR3 runs to 16 residues. The V and J ends lost 0 bases and 8 bases respectively, with 17 bases between them. The germline CDR1 and CDR2 sequences are LGHNA and YSLEER.

The V and J genes are TRBV7-6 and TRBJ2-5; TRBD1 matches at 12 bases. The CDR3 is 17 residues long. CDR1 and CDR2 from the germline V gene are SGHVS and FNYEAQ. The junction had 9 bases not matched to a gene; V was cut back by 2 bases and J by 5 bases. CDR3 sequence (DNA): TGTGCCAGCAGCTTAAGCTCCGGGACAGGGGGCTGGGAGACCCAGTACTTC. It specifies CASSLSSGTGGWETQYF.

This clone was observed a few times. The V call is TRBV19, the J call TRBJ2-7; perhaps TRBD1 as D (6 bases). V was cut by 7 bases and J by 4 bases, with 14 bases left in between. This CDR3 contains 13 residues. The germline V gene encodes CDR1 LNHDA and CDR2 SQIVND (reference sequence). CDR3 protein: CASTAGETYEQYF. CDR3 DNA: TGTGCCAGTACCGCAGGGGAGACATACGAGCAGTACTTC.

This clone has more than one count but fewer than ten. The chain joins TRBV6-5 to TRBJ1-2; D not certain. Germline V gene lookup returns CDR1 MNHEY and CDR2 SVGAGI. Trimming removed 4 bases at V and 8 bases at J, with 11 bases between. The CDR3 extends over 12 amino acids. The CDR3 here is CASSSRGRGYTF. CDR3 coding DNA: TGTGCCAGCAGTTCTCGGGGTCGGGGCTACACCTTC.

CDR3 coding DNA: TGCGCCAGCAGCTTACACACTAACTATGGCTACACCTTC. It translates to CASSLHTNYGYTF. The chain joins TRBV5-1 to TRBJ1-2; D is undetermined. CDR1 and CDR2 from the germline V gene are SGHRS and YFSETQ. This CDR3 region has 13 residues. Between the trimmed V and J ends, which lost 2 bases and 0 bases, there was a span of 5 bases.

This chain links TRBV30 with TRBJ2-2; 8 nucleotides line up with TRBD1. The CDR3 is 14 amino acids. V trimming: 2 bases; J trimming: 6 bases; junction bases outside the gene matches: 5. Germline V gene lookup returns CDR1 GTSNPN and CDR2 SVGIG (reference sequence). This CDR3 reads CAWSSVRGPGELFF. CDR3 DNA: TGTGCCTGGAGTTCGGTCAGGGGGCCCGGGGAGCTGTTTTTT. The variable domain in full, with the rest retrieved from reference TRBV30 and TRBJ2-2, is SQTIHQWPATLVQPVGSPLSLECTVEGTSNPNLYWYRQAAGRGLQLLFYSVGIGQISSEVPQNLSASRPQDRQFILSSKKLLLSDSGFYLCAWSSVRGPGELFFGEGSRLTVL.

This clone was picked up a small number of times. The CDR3: CAWSSGQGNQPQHF. CDR3 DNA: TGTGCCTGGAGTAGTGGACAGGGTAATCAGCCCCAGCATTTT. The rearrangement links TRBV30 to TRBJ1-5; 8 bases map to TRBD1. V trimming: 2 bases; J trimming: 4 bases; junction bases outside the gene matches: 4. The V gene's germline CDR1 is GTSNPN and CDR2 SVGIG (reference sequence). The CDR3 sequence is 14 residues long.

This sequence joins TRBV27 and TRBJ2-7, with D tentatively TRBD2 (5 bases). CDR1 is MNHEY and CDR2 is SMNVEV in the germline V gene (reference sequence). CDR3 length equals 13 residues. V was pared by 5 bases and J by 3 bases, with 11 bases between. The DNA for the CDR3 is TGTGCCAGCAGTCTGAGGGCCTTCTACGAGCAGTACTTC. It translates to CASSLRAFYEQYF.

The sample holds a few counts of this clone. This chain links TRBV5-1 with TRBJ2-7; D unresolved. The V end was cut by 0 bases, the J end by 0 bases, with 10 bases between. In germline, CDR1 is SGHRS, CDR2 YFSETQ. This CDR3 has 15 amino acids. The CDR3 nucleotides read TGCGCCAGCAGCTTGGGGCAGGCCAACTCCTACGAGCAGTACTTC. This gives the protein CASSLGQANSYEQYF.

V usage is TRBV7-2 and J usage is TRBJ1-5; 7 bases are a match to TRBD1. Germline loops: CDR1 SGHTA, CDR2 FQGNSA. The CDR3 has 13 amino acids. V gave up 5 bases and J gave up 5 bases; unmatched junction bases: 3. The CDR3 region is CASSTTGDQPQHF. CDR3 in DNA: TGTGCCAGCAGCACCACAGGGGATCAGCCCCAGCATTTT. Filled out from reference TRBV7-2 and TRBJ1-5, the complete variable domain reads GAGVSQSPSNKVTEKGKDVELRCDPISGHTALYWYRQSLGQGLEFLIYFQGNSAPDKSGLPSDRFSAERTGGSVSTLTIQRTQQEDSAVYLCASSTTGDQPQHFGDGTRLSIL.

The gene calls are TRBV30 and TRBJ2-2, with D possibly TRBD2 on 6 matching bases. Trimming took 2 bases from V and 3 from J, leaving 10 bases between them. The CDR3 totals 14 residues. Germline V CDR1 and CDR2: GTSNPN, SVGIG (reference sequence). The CDR3 region has the DNA TGTGCCTGGAGTCCTGGAGGGTACACCGGGGAGCTGTTTTTT. Protein: CAWSPGGYTGELFF.